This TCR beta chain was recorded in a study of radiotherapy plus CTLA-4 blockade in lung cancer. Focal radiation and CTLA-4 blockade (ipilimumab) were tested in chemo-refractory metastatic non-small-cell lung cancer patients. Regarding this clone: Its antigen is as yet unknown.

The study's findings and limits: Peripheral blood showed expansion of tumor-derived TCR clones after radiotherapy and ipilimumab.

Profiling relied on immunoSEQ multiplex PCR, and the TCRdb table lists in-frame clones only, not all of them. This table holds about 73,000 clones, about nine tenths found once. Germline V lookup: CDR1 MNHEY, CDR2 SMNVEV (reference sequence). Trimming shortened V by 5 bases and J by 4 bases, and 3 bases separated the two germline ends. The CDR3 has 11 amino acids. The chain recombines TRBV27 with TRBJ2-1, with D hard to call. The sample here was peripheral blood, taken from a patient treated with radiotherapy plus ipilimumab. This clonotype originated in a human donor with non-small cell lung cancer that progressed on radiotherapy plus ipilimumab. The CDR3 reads CASSTYNEQFF. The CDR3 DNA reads TGTGCCAGCAGTACTTACAATGAGCAGTTCTTC.